This is a list of T cell receptor beta chains from one sample in a study of T cells in tumors after PD-1 blockade. Assay used: immunoSEQ multiplex PCR; TCRdb lists only in-frame clones, some missing. Counted here are some 7,200 clones, roughly 69% occurring once; the ten biggest clones make up about 8.9%. This material consisted of tumor tissue, taken after anti-PD-1 treatment. The receptor set was obtained from a human donor with basal cell carcinoma. The CDR3 runs from the conserved cysteine through the conserved F or W. D genes are given only for firm matches. A row's size may be missing; if present it is once, few, many or a size class.

d_gene,j_gene,v_gene,abundance,CDR3aa,CDR3nt
TRBD1,TRBJ1-6,TRBV19,-,CASSIETGDPLHF,TGTGCCAGTAGTATAGAGACAGGGGATCCCCTCCACTTT
-,TRBJ2-5,TRBV5-5,-,CASSLTTDGAQYF,TGTGCCAGCAGCCTAACAACTGACGGGGCCCAGTACTTC
TRBD1,TRBJ2-1,TRBV6-5,-,CATETGATYNEQFF,TGTGCCACAGAGACAGGGGCGACCTACAATGAGCAGTTCTTC
-,TRBJ2-1,TRBV7-2,few,CASSFTGGAAGEQFF,TGTGCCAGCAGCTTTACTGGGGGCGCCGCGGGGGAGCAGTTCTTC
-,TRBJ2-3,TRBV11-3,-,CASSLGPDTQYF,TGTGCCAGCAGCTTGGGGCCAGATACGCAGTATTTT
-,TRBJ2-2,TRBV7-2,-,CASSFGLASGELFF,TGTGCCAGCAGCTTCGGGCTAGCGTCCGGGGAGCTGTTTTTT
-,TRBJ1-6,TRBV3-1/TRBV3-2,-,CASSQDARANSPLHF,TGTGCCAGCAGCCAAGACGCCAGGGCCAATTCACCCCTCCACTTT
-,TRBJ2-7,TRBV4-2,few,CASSQDMDAADEQYF,TGTGCCAGCAGCCAAGATATGGATGCGGCGGACGAGCAGTACTTC
-,TRBJ2-1,TRBV27,-,CASIIGNQQFF,TGTGCCAGCATAATCGGCAACCAGCAGTTCTTC
TRBD2,TRBJ2-2,TRBV30,few,CACTGTSGNTGELFF,TGTGCCTGCACTGGGACTAGCGGAAACACCGGGGAGCTGTTTTTT
TRBD1,TRBJ1-1,TRBV28,few,CASSSLDRDTEAFF,TGTGCCAGCAGTAGTCTAGACAGGGACACTGAAGCTTTCTTT
-,TRBJ1-2,TRBV11-2,-,CASSFRTGTTEALYGYTF,TGTGCCAGCAGCTTTCGGACGGGCACCACGGAAGCTTTATATGGCTACACCTTC
TRBD1,TRBJ2-2,TRBV19,-,CASSTGQGDTGELFF,TGTGCCAGTAGTACGGGACAGGGGGACACCGGGGAGCTGTTTTTT
TRBD2,TRBJ2-1,TRBV6-5,once,CASRTSGSHNEQFF,TGTGCCAGCAGGACTAGCGGGTCCCACAATGAGCAGTTCTTC
TRBD2,TRBJ2-5,TRBV19,-,CASSTPSGNQETQYF,TGTGCCAGTAGTACCCCTAGCGGCAACCAAGAGACCCAGTACTTC
-,TRBJ2-7,TRBV29-1,few,CSVEAGESYEQYF,TGCAGCGTTGAAGCAGGGGAGTCCTACGAGCAGTACTTC
-,TRBJ2-7,TRBV5-5,-,CASSLVGSSYEQYF,TGTGCCAGCAGCTTGGTTGGCAGCTCCTACGAGCAGTACTTC
-,TRBJ1-5,TRBV20-1,-,CSASETQLNQPQHF,TGCAGTGCTAGTGAGACACAACTAAATCAGCCCCAGCATTTT
TRBD1,TRBJ1-2,TRBV4-1,-,CASSQVGDRARGYTF,TGCGCCAGCAGCCAAGTGGGGGACAGGGCCCGTGGCTACACCTTC
-,TRBJ2-3,TRBV3-1/TRBV3-2,-,CASSQYGGPTDTQYF,TGTGCCAGCAGCCAATACGGGGGGCCAACAGATACGCAGTATTTT
TRBD2,TRBJ2-1,TRBV4-3,large,CASSQEYGGAGEQFF,TGCGCCAGCAGCCAAGAGTACGGGGGGGCGGGTGAGCAGTTCTTC
TRBD1,TRBJ2-6,TRBV7-2,-,CASSLAGTGGSSGANVLTF,TGTGCCAGCAGCTTAGCCGGGACAGGGGGCTCATCTGGGGCCAACGTCCTGACTTTC
TRBD2,TRBJ2-3,TRBV5-1,-,CASSPGTSRADTQYF,TGCGCCAGCAGCCCCGGGACTAGCAGGGCAGATACGCAGTATTTT
-,TRBJ1-6,TRBV7-2,few,CASSLRGQVTSPLHF,TGTGCCAGCAGCTTACGGGGGCAGGTTACTTCACCCCTCCACTTT
TRBD2,TRBJ2-5,TRBV7-6,few,CASSSQGRGVAETQYF,TGTGCCAGCAGCTCCCAGGGGCGGGGGGTTGCGGAGACCCAGTACTTC
-,TRBJ2-7,TRBV27,-,CASSSQKGFSYEQYF,TGTGCCAGCAGTTCTCAGAAAGGGTTTTCTTACGAGCAGTACTTC
TRBD2,TRBJ2-5,TRBV28,-,CASSYGTSGLYQETQYF,TGTGCCAGCAGTTATGGGACTAGCGGGCTCTACCAAGAGACCCAGTACTTC
TRBD1,TRBJ2-3,TRBV30,-,CARTTGVTDTQYF,TGTGCCCGAACCACAGGGGTGACAGATACGCAGTATTTT
TRBD2,TRBJ2-3,TRBV9,-,CASSVGTSGGFTQYF,TGTGCCAGCAGCGTAGGGACTAGCGGGGGTTTTACGCAGTATTTT
-,TRBJ1-1,TRBV12-3/TRBV12-4,-,CATTEAFF,TGTGCCACCACTGAAGCTTTCTTT
-,TRBJ2-7,TRBV19,-,CASSPGGASYEQYF,TGTGCCAGTAGTCCAGGAGGGGCGTCCTACGAGCAGTACTTC
-,TRBJ1-2,TRBV6-2/TRBV6-3,-,CASSLRTQGVGYTF,TGTGCCAGCAGTTTAAGGACTCAGGGAGTCGGCTACACCTTC
TRBD1,TRBJ2-7,TRBV6-5,few,CASTYSFSGGHEQYF,TGTGCCAGCACATATTCCTTCTCAGGGGGCCACGAGCAGTACTTC
TRBD2,TRBJ2-1,TRBV12-5,-,CASSPLGTSGGSSEQFF,TGTGCTAGTTCTCCGCTAGGGACTAGCGGGGGGTCGAGCGAGCAGTTCTTC
TRBD1,TRBJ2-7,TRBV6-5,few,CASTDPGTGDYEQYF,TGTGCCAGCACCGACCCCGGGACAGGGGACTACGAGCAGTACTTC
TRBD2,TRBJ2-1,TRBV5-1,-,CASSLGGSGYEQFF,TGCGCCAGCAGCTTGGGCGGGAGCGGCTATGAGCAGTTCTTC
TRBD2,TRBJ2-2,TRBV4-3,-,CASSLGGANTGELFF,TGCGCCAGCAGCCTCGGGGGGGCCAACACCGGGGAGCTGTTTTTT
TRBD1,TRBJ1-2,TRBV28,-,CASHGGQGNGYTF,TGTGCCAGCCACGGGGGACAGGGCAATGGCTACACCTTC
TRBD2,TRBJ2-3,TRBV6-1,-,CASSERWRGSTDTQYF,TGTGCCAGCAGTGAACGTTGGCGGGGGAGCACAGATACGCAGTATTTT
-,TRBJ2-3,TRBV15,once,CATSRGTIPDTQYF,TGTGCCACCAGCAGAGGGACCATCCCAGATACGCAGTATTTT
-,TRBJ2-7,TRBV7-2,once,CASSLPPISGEQYF,TGTGCCAGCAGCTTACCCCCAATCTCGGGCGAGCAGTACTTC
-,TRBJ1-2,TRBV7-3,-,CASSLMAGPGYGYTF,TGTGCCAGCAGCTTAATGGCAGGGCCAGGGTATGGCTACACCTTC
-,TRBJ1-2,TRBV24-1,-,CATSGPLKGGGYTF,TGTGCCACCAGTGGGCCGTTGAAAGGCGGTGGCTACACCTTC
TRBD1,TRBJ2-7,TRBV5-4,-,CASRQDRGREQYF,TGTGCCAGCAGACAGGACAGGGGTCGCGAGCAGTACTTC
TRBD1,TRBJ1-2,TRBV6-5,-,CASSIIGQGLSGYTF,TGTGCCAGCAGTATAATCGGACAGGGCTTATCTGGCTACACCTTC
TRBD1,TRBJ1-2,TRBV10-3,once,CAISETGTAKAGYTF,TGTGCCATCAGTGAAACCGGGACAGCCAAGGCTGGCTACACCTTC
TRBD2,TRBJ2-1,TRBV4-2,few,CASSQDLAGPYNEQFF,TGTGCCAGCAGCCAAGATTTAGCGGGGCCTTACAATGAGCAGTTCTTC
TRBD2,TRBJ2-7,TRBV7-9,once,CASSLGLAGEYEQYF,TGTGCCAGCAGCTTAGGACTAGCGGGAGAGTACGAGCAGTACTTC
-,TRBJ1-4,TRBV2,few,CASSPQGRNEKLFF,TGTGCCAGCAGTCCTCAGGGGAGGAATGAAAAACTGTTTTTT
-,TRBJ2-7,TRBV9,-,CASSVGAGATYEQYF,TGTGCCAGCAGCGTAGGGGCAGGGGCTACCTACGAGCAGTACTTC
TRBD1,TRBJ1-2,TRBV4-2,-,CASSQTGTGDFYGYTF,TGTGCCAGCAGCCAGACCGGGACAGGGGACTTCTATGGCTACACCTTC
-,TRBJ1-6,TRBV29-1,-,CSVATDRNSPLHF,TGCAGCGTGGCCACTGACAGGAATTCACCCCTCCACTTT
TRBD2,TRBJ2-7,TRBV7-6,-,CASSSTSGSSYEQYF,TGTGCCAGCAGCTCGACTAGCGGGAGTTCCTACGAGCAGTACTTC
TRBD2,TRBJ2-7,TRBV7-3,-,CASSLSSGIAYEQYF,TGTGCCAGCAGCTTGTCTAGCGGGATCGCTTACGAGCAGTACTTC
TRBD1,TRBJ2-1,TRBV14,medium-sized,CASSRQGAGNEQFF,TGTGCCAGCAGCCGACAGGGGGCCGGCAATGAGCAGTTCTTC
-,TRBJ2-7,TRBV5-4,-,CASSPGWGAGYEQYF,TGTGCCAGCAGCCCAGGCTGGGGGGCTGGCTACGAGCAGTACTTC
TRBD1,TRBJ2-3,TRBV27,-,CASCLTGAYTDTQYF,TGTGCCAGCTGCCTGACAGGGGCGTACACAGATACGCAGTATTTT